This is a list of T cell receptor beta chains from one sample in a study of blood T cell repertoires in COVID-19. Generated by immunoSEQ multiplex PCR, the TCRdb table keeps only in-frame clones and is missing some. The sample contains about 70,000 clones, roughly 87% of which appear only once. The sample taken for sequencing was peripheral blood. The receptors come from a woman between 18 and 29 years old with acute or convalescent COVID-19. Each CDR3 is given with its conserved first and last residue. Fields, in order: J gene, V gene, clone size, D gene, CDR3 protein, CDR3 DNA. A D gene is named only where the DNA matches it firmly. Rows may omit the clone size; those that give it use once, few, many or a size class.

j_call: TRBJ2-3; v_call: TRBV7-9; clone_size: .; d_call: TRBD2; cdr3_aa: CASTAGGTDTQYF; cdr3_nt: TGTGCCAGCACGGCGGGGGGAACAGATACGCAGTATTTT
j_call: TRBJ2-3; v_call: TRBV30; clone_size: .; d_call: .; cdr3_aa: CAWNRNLDTDTQYF; cdr3_nt: TGTGCCTGGAATCGGAACCTAGACACAGATACGCAGTATTTT
j_call: TRBJ2-2; v_call: TRBV19; clone_size: .; d_call: TRBD1; cdr3_aa: CASRQGQANTGELFF; cdr3_nt: TGTGCCAGTAGGCAGGGACAGGCGAACACCGGGGAGCTGTTTTTT
j_call: TRBJ2-7; v_call: TRBV28; clone_size: once; d_call: .; cdr3_aa: CASSLSHTEFYEQYF; cdr3_nt: TGTGCCAGCAGTTTATCACACACAGAGTTCTACGAGCAGTACTTC
j_call: TRBJ1-1; v_call: TRBV19; clone_size: .; d_call: .; cdr3_aa: CASSFTGNTEAFF; cdr3_nt: TGTGCCAGTAGTTTCACCGGGAACACTGAAGCTTTCTTT
j_call: TRBJ2-1; v_call: TRBV19; clone_size: .; d_call: TRBD2; cdr3_aa: CASSTTSGRGYNEQFF; cdr3_nt: TGTGCCAGTAGTACGACTAGCGGGAGAGGGTACAATGAGCAGTTCTTC
j_call: TRBJ1-5; v_call: TRBV28; clone_size: few; d_call: .; cdr3_aa: CASSDSRNQPQHF; cdr3_nt: TGTGCCAGCAGTGACAGTCGCAATCAGCCCCAGCATTTT
j_call: TRBJ2-7; v_call: TRBV5-1; clone_size: .; d_call: TRBD1; cdr3_aa: CASSDREKQYF; cdr3_nt: TGCGCCAGCAGCGACAGGGAGAAGCAGTACTTC
j_call: TRBJ2-1; v_call: TRBV4-3; clone_size: .; d_call: TRBD2; cdr3_aa: CASSQVLHSGGMNNEQFF; cdr3_nt: TGCGCCAGCAGCCAAGTCCTACATAGCGGGGGAATGAACAATGAGCAGTTCTTC
j_call: TRBJ2-2; v_call: TRBV24-1; clone_size: .; d_call: .; cdr3_aa: CATSDPVTGELFF; cdr3_nt: TGTGCCACCAGTGATCCGGTCACCGGGGAGCTGTTTTTT
j_call: TRBJ1-6; v_call: TRBV18; clone_size: .; d_call: TRBD1; cdr3_aa: CASSSSLQTGTGVSPLHF; cdr3_nt: TGTGCCAGCTCGTCCAGCCTCCAGACCGGGACAGGGGTTTCACCCCTCCACTTT
j_call: TRBJ1-1; v_call: TRBV10-3; clone_size: once; d_call: .; cdr3_aa: CATHGERRTEAFF; cdr3_nt: TGTGCCACCCACGGAGAGAGGAGGACTGAAGCTTTCTTT
j_call: TRBJ1-1; v_call: TRBV7-9; clone_size: .; d_call: .; cdr3_aa: CASSLGSTEAFF; cdr3_nt: TGTGCCAGCAGCTTAGGCAGCACTGAAGCTTTCTTT
j_call: TRBJ1-2; v_call: TRBV6-5; clone_size: .; d_call: .; cdr3_aa: CASIKGTGYGYTF; cdr3_nt: TGTGCCAGCATAAAGGGGACTGGCTATGGCTACACCTTC
j_call: TRBJ1-2; v_call: TRBV7-9; clone_size: .; d_call: .; cdr3_aa: CASSYPGTPTF; cdr3_nt: TGTGCCAGCAGTTATCCCGGGACTCCTACCTTC
j_call: TRBJ1-4; v_call: TRBV6-1; clone_size: .; d_call: TRBD1; cdr3_aa: CASRTGRDEKLFF; cdr3_nt: TGTGCCAGCAGGACAGGGCGAGATGAAAAACTGTTTTTT
j_call: TRBJ2-2; v_call: TRBV5-6; clone_size: .; d_call: .; cdr3_aa: CASSDTTGELFF; cdr3_nt: TGTGCCAGCAGCGACACCACCGGGGAGCTGTTTTTT
j_call: TRBJ1-6; v_call: TRBV6-2/TRBV6-3; clone_size: .; d_call: TRBD1; cdr3_aa: CASSAGQGNSPLHF; cdr3_nt: TGTGCCAGCAGCGCAGGACAGGGGAATTCACCCCTCCACTTT
j_call: TRBJ2-7; v_call: TRBV29-1; clone_size: few; d_call: TRBD1; cdr3_aa: CSVRTGGEQYF; cdr3_nt: TGCAGCGTAAGGACAGGGGGCGAGCAGTACTTC
j_call: TRBJ1-2; v_call: TRBV30; clone_size: .; d_call: .; cdr3_aa: CACSSPVFGYGYTF; cdr3_nt: TGTGCCTGCTCGTCCCCGGTATTCGGCTATGGCTACACCTTC
j_call: TRBJ1-6; v_call: TRBV6-5; clone_size: .; d_call: TRBD1; cdr3_aa: CASGTGTGSSPLHF; cdr3_nt: TGTGCCAGCGGGACCGGGACAGGATCTTCACCCCTCCACTTT
j_call: TRBJ1-1; v_call: TRBV4-2; clone_size: .; d_call: TRBD1; cdr3_aa: CASSQAPDRGNTEAFF; cdr3_nt: TGTGCCAGCAGCCAAGCCCCAGACAGGGGGAACACTGAAGCTTTCTTT
j_call: TRBJ1-6; v_call: TRBV2; clone_size: .; d_call: .; cdr3_aa: CASTREAGLNNSPLHF; cdr3_nt: TGTGCCAGCACACGGGAGGCGGGACTGAATAATTCACCCCTCCACTTT
j_call: TRBJ2-7; v_call: TRBV28; clone_size: .; d_call: .; cdr3_aa: CASSGGKGRISEQYF; cdr3_nt: TGTGCCAGCAGTGGGGGGAAAGGTAGAATCTCGGAGCAGTACTTC
j_call: TRBJ2-7; v_call: TRBV21-1; clone_size: .; d_call: .; cdr3_aa: CASSKSEYWSYEQYF; cdr3_nt: TGTGCCAGCAGCAAATCGGAGTATTGGTCCTACGAGCAGTACTTC
j_call: TRBJ1-4; v_call: TRBV5-5; clone_size: .; d_call: TRBD1; cdr3_aa: CASSIPATGPTNEKLFF; cdr3_nt: TGTGCCAGCAGCATCCCTGCGACAGGGCCAACTAATGAAAAACTGTTTTTT
j_call: TRBJ2-5; v_call: TRBV2; clone_size: .; d_call: TRBD1; cdr3_aa: CASSRTGGQETQYF; cdr3_nt: TGTGCCAGCAGTCGTACAGGGGGCCAAGAGACCCAGTACTTC
j_call: TRBJ2-2; v_call: TRBV18; clone_size: .; d_call: .; cdr3_aa: CASSPSGLINTGELFF; cdr3_nt: TGTGCCAGCTCACCGTCCGGACTCATAAACACCGGGGAGCTGTTTTTT
j_call: TRBJ2-1; v_call: TRBV6-6; clone_size: once; d_call: TRBD2; cdr3_aa: CAGSAGGPNEQFF; cdr3_nt: TGTGCCGGTTCAGCGGGAGGGCCCAATGAGCAGTTCTTC
j_call: TRBJ2-7; v_call: TRBV7-9; clone_size: few; d_call: .; cdr3_aa: CASSLGSSSYEQYF; cdr3_nt: TGTGCCAGCAGCTTAGGTTCCAGCTCCTACGAGCAGTACTTC
j_call: TRBJ1-2; v_call: TRBV4-1; clone_size: .; d_call: TRBD1; cdr3_aa: CASSQDIRGRLDYGYTF; cdr3_nt: TGCGCCAGCAGCCAAGATATAAGGGGGCGCCTGGACTATGGCTACACCTTC
j_call: TRBJ2-3; v_call: TRBV9; clone_size: .; d_call: TRBD1; cdr3_aa: CASSTQGRGTQYF; cdr3_nt: TGTGCCAGCAGCACACAGGGGCGCGGTACGCAGTATTTT
j_call: TRBJ1-1; v_call: TRBV6-6; clone_size: .; d_call: .; cdr3_aa: CASSSGQNLEAFF; cdr3_nt: TGTGCCAGCAGTTCTGGACAGAACCTCGAGGCTTTCTTT
j_call: TRBJ2-2; v_call: TRBV3-1/TRBV3-2; clone_size: .; d_call: TRBD1; cdr3_aa: CASSPRTGGYTGELFF; cdr3_nt: TGTGCCAGCAGCCCACGGACAGGGGGTTACACCGGGGAGCTGTTTTTT
j_call: TRBJ1-5; v_call: TRBV18; clone_size: once; d_call: .; cdr3_aa: CASSPDSDQPQHF; cdr3_nt: TGTGCCAGCTCACCCGACAGTGATCAGCCCCAGCATTTT
j_call: TRBJ2-1; v_call: TRBV7-2; clone_size: .; d_call: .; cdr3_aa: CASSPSRLRGSSYNEQFF; cdr3_nt: TGTGCCAGCAGCCCGAGCCGGCTGAGAGGGTCCTCCTACAATGAGCAGTTCTTC
j_call: TRBJ1-1; v_call: TRBV4-3; clone_size: .; d_call: TRBD1; cdr3_aa: CASSQTLPIQGGTEAFF; cdr3_nt: TGCGCCAGCAGCCAAACGCTCCCAATTCAGGGGGGCACTGAAGCTTTCTTT
j_call: TRBJ2-7; v_call: TRBV28; clone_size: .; d_call: TRBD1; cdr3_aa: CASSTPGQGSYEQYF; cdr3_nt: TGTGCCAGCAGTACCCCGGGACAGGGGTCCTACGAGCAGTACTTC
j_call: TRBJ2-5; v_call: TRBV7-9; clone_size: .; d_call: TRBD1; cdr3_aa: CASSVGTAPQETQYF; cdr3_nt: TGTGCCAGCAGCGTAGGGACAGCGCCCCAAGAGACCCAGTACTTC
j_call: TRBJ1-2; v_call: TRBV27; clone_size: .; d_call: TRBD1; cdr3_aa: CASSLIPPGQRGGYTF; cdr3_nt: TGTGCCAGCAGCCTTATACCACCGGGACAGCGAGGGGGCTACACCTTC
j_call: TRBJ2-7; v_call: TRBV6-2/TRBV6-3; clone_size: .; d_call: .; cdr3_aa: CASSYGPGTYEQYF; cdr3_nt: TGTGCCAGCAGTTACGGTCCGGGTACCTACGAGCAGTACTTC
j_call: TRBJ1-2; v_call: TRBV28; clone_size: .; d_call: .; cdr3_aa: CASSYRAYGYTF; cdr3_nt: TGTGCCAGCAGTTACAGGGCATATGGCTACACCTTC
j_call: TRBJ2-2; v_call: TRBV10-2; clone_size: .; d_call: TRBD1; cdr3_aa: CASSSGTGGTGELFF; cdr3_nt: TGCGCCAGCAGTTCCGGGACAGGGGGCACCGGGGAGCTGTTTTTT
j_call: TRBJ1-1; v_call: TRBV4-2; clone_size: .; d_call: .; cdr3_aa: CASSQELRENTEAFF; cdr3_nt: TGTGCCAGCAGCCAAGAATTGAGAGAGAACACTGAAGCTTTCTTT
j_call: TRBJ1-1; v_call: TRBV19; clone_size: .; d_call: TRBD1; cdr3_aa: CASSPTGGTEAFF; cdr3_nt: TGTGCCAGTAGTCCCACAGGGGGCACTGAAGCTTTCTTT
j_call: TRBJ1-1; v_call: TRBV19; clone_size: .; d_call: .; cdr3_aa: CASSNWRTEAFF; cdr3_nt: TGTGCCAGTAGTAATTGGAGGACTGAAGCTTTCTTT